Shown below are 7 T cell receptor beta chains from a single sample sequenced in a study of control samples from healthy donors and cancer patients. The data were produced by immunoSEQ multiplex PCR, yet TCRdb's version contains in-frame clones alone and is incomplete. The sample lists around 100,000 clones, approximately 90% seen once, with 3% to 4.5% in the top ten. Sequenced sample: blood. These receptor sequences come from a woman younger than 30 in good health.

V usage is TRBV6-2 or TRBV6-3 and J usage is TRBJ1-1, with D tentatively TRBD1 (5 bases). The V end was cut by 2 bases, the J end by 3 bases, with 7 bases between. The CDR3 totals 13 residues. Germline V gene sequence: CDR1 MNHEY, CDR2 SVGEGT. This CDR3 reads CASSYIGDTEAFF. In DNA, the CDR3 is TGTGCCAGCAGTTACATAGGGGACACTGAAGCTTTCTTT.

The chain has TRBV27 and TRBJ2-4; 7 bases match TRBD1. V trimming: 6 bases; J trimming: 4 bases; junction bases outside the gene matches: 9. Looked up from germline, CDR1 is MNHEY and CDR2 is SMNVEV (reference sequence). The CDR3 contains 15 residues. The CDR3 nucleotides read TGTGCCAGCAGGGTACAGGGGAGTTCAAAAAACATTCAGTACTTC. It yields the protein CASRVQGSSKNIQYF.

The rearrangement joins TRBV24-1 to TRBJ2-3; D perhaps matches TRBD2 (5 bases). This CDR3 has 14 residues. Germline assignment: CDR1 KGHDR and CDR2 SFDVKD. The V end was cut by 3 bases, the J end by 4 bases, with 10 bases between. DNA of the CDR3: TGTGCCACCAGTGATGGTCTCGGGGCAGATACGCAGTATTTT. This gives the protein CATSDGLGADTQYF.

The chain joins TRBV7-6 to TRBJ2-1; the match to TRBD2 covers 10 bases. Germline CDR1 reads SGHVS; CDR2 reads FNYEAQ. The V and J ends lost 5 bases and 3 bases, in that order; junction bases with no gene match: 7. This CDR3 contains 16 residues. The CDR3 nucleotides are TGTGCCAGCAGCACCCTAGCGGGGGCTATCTACAATGAGCAGTTCTTC. Protein: CASSTLAGAIYNEQFF.

This clone was observed a handful of times. The J gene is TRBJ1-3, the V gene TRBV9, with a possible D match to TRBD1 (5 bases). The V end was cut by 4 bases, the J end by 0 bases, with 17 bases between. The CDR3 has 17 residues. The V gene's germline CDR1 is SGDLS and CDR2 YYNGEE. This chain's CDR3 is CASSQLLGTDSGNTIYF. The CDR3 coding sequence is TGTGCCAGCAGCCAGCTACTTGGGACCGACTCTGGAAACACCATATATTTT.

By frequency in the sample, this clone is medium-sized. V gene TRBV3-1 (or the pseudogene TRBV3-2) combines with J gene TRBJ1-1, with unresolved D. CDR1 is LGHDT and CDR2 is YNNKEL in the germline V gene (reference sequence). V dropped 1 base and J dropped 4 bases, with 10 bases sitting between them. This CDR3 region has 14 residues. The CDR3 spells CASSQAARGTEAFF. CDR3 bases: TGTGCCAGCAGCCAAGCTGCTCGGGGCACTGAAGCTTTCTTT.

The chain carries TRBV9 and TRBJ1-1, with a tentative D call TRBD1 (6 bases). Germline V lookup: CDR1 SGDLS, CDR2 YYNGEE. V was cut by 4 bases and J by 6 bases, with 13 bases left in between. The CDR3 covers 13 residues. CDR3 sequence (DNA): TGTGCCAGCAGCCCCCGGAGGGGGTCTGAAGCTTTCTTT. Translating gives CASSPRRGSEAFF.